This passage covers 16 T cell receptor beta chains from one sample sequenced in a study of blood T cell repertoires in COVID-19. TCRdb keeps only in-frame clones here, not all; method: immunoSEQ multiplex PCR. The sample contains roughly 420,000 clones, roughly 90% of which appear only once. Sequences were obtained from PBMCs or T cells enriched from blood (not recorded which). Source of these receptors: a woman aged 25-40 years with acute COVID-19.

Concerning this clone itself: The same CDR3 is also encoded by other DNA sequences in this sample. The chain is built from TRBV6-5 and TRBJ2-2; D is possibly TRBD2 (5 bases). There are 13 residues in the CDR3. The V gene's germline CDR1 is MNHEY and CDR2 SVGAGI. Between the trimmed V and J ends, which lost 2 bases and 5 bases, there was a span of 6 bases. CDR3 DNA sequence: TGTGCCAGCAGTTACCCGGGGACCGGGGAGCTGTTTTTT. As protein: CASSYPGTGELFF.

The CDR3: CASSVTGASNQPQHF. The CDR3 nucleotides are TGTGCCAGCAGCGTAACAGGAGCGAGCAATCAGCCCCAGCATTTT. The V gene is TRBV9, the J gene TRBJ1-5; maybe TRBD1 (5 bases). The CDR3 covers 15 residues. The germline V and J ends were trimmed by 1 base and 1 base, with 9 bases remaining between them. Germline V gene lookup returns CDR1 SGDLS and CDR2 YYNGEE.

Here the CDR3 reads CASSEYLPSSPLHF. CDR3 DNA: TGTGCCAGCAGTGAATATTTACCTAGTTCACCCCTCCACTTT. The V and J genes are TRBV25-1 and TRBJ1-6; D not resolved. Germline loops: CDR1 MGHDK, CDR2 SYGVNS. This CDR3 comprises 14 residues. Trimming left V 0 bases short and J 9 bases short, with 9 bases between. The whole variable domain, filled in from reference TRBV25-1 and TRBJ1-6, reads EADIYQTPRYLVIGTGKKITLECSQTMGHDKMYWYQQDPGMELHLIHYSYGVNSTEKGDLSSESTVSRIRTEHFPLTLESARPSHTSQYLCASSEYLPSSPLHFGNGTRLTVT.

In this sample, this clone turned up once. The V and J genes are TRBV7-2 and TRBJ2-7, with 7 bases fitting TRBD1. Per germline, CDR1 SGHTA and CDR2 FQGNSA. The CDR3 contains 17 residues. V shed 1 base and J 0 bases; nucleotides not matched to a gene: 9. The CDR3 DNA sequence: TGTGCCAGCAGCTTAGTATGGTCAGGGGGAAGCTCCTACGAGCAGTACTTC. This translates into CASSLVWSGGSSYEQYF. Supplemented by reference TRBV7-2 and TRBJ2-7, the full variable domain reads GAGVSQSPSNKVTEKGKDVELRCDPISGHTALYWYRQSLGQGLEFLIYFQGNSAPDKSGLPSDRFSAERTGGSVSTLTIQRTQQEDSAVYLCASSLVWSGGSSYEQYFGPGTRLTVT.

This chain links TRBV30 with TRBJ1-1, with D tentatively TRBD1 (6 bases). This CDR3 has 14 residues. V lost 3 bases and J lost 0, with 11 bases in between. The germline CDR1 and CDR2 sequences are GTSNPN and SVGIG (reference sequence). The CDR3 loop reads CAWSLGQLNTEAFF. The CDR3 DNA sequence: TGTGCCTGGAGCCTCGGACAGCTGAACACTGAAGCTTTCTTT. Full variable domain (missing parts from reference TRBV30 and TRBJ1-1): SQTIHQWPATLVQPVGSPLSLECTVEGTSNPNLYWYRQAAGRGLQLLFYSVGIGQISSEVPQNLSASRPQDRQFILSSKKLLLSDSGFYLCAWSLGQLNTEAFFGQGTRLTVV.

This sequence joins TRBV6-5 and TRBJ2-7, with 9 nucleotides matching TRBD1. CDR3 length: 14 amino acids. In germline, CDR1 is MNHEY, CDR2 SVGAGI. Trimming took 5 bases from V and 4 from J; bases not matched to a gene: 6. The CDR3 coding sequence is TGTGCCAGCAGTCCCGCCGGGACAGGGTACGAGCAGTACTTC. Translated, it gives CASSPAGTGYEQYF.

This sequence joins TRBV19 and TRBJ1-6; D unresolved. The CDR3 loop spans 14 amino acids. From germline, CDR1 is LNHDA and CDR2 SQIVND (reference sequence). V was clipped by 4 bases and J by 9 bases, with 13 bases between them. CDR3 DNA sequence: TGTGCCAGTAGTAGCCCCCGAGCCCCTTCACCCCTCCACTTT. Its protein product is CASSSPRAPSPLHF.

The genes are TRBV12-3 or TRBV12-4 and TRBJ2-2, with D hard to call. With 8 bases removed from V and 7 bases from J, the gap between germline ends came to 14 bases. The CDR3 is 13 amino acids. This CDR3 is CASRLGSVGELFF. The DNA for the CDR3 is TGTGCCAGCCGACTTGGGTCCGTCGGGGAGCTGTTTTTT.

The chain carries TRBV15 and TRBJ1-5; TRBD1 matches 9 bases. The V gene end was trimmed by 1 base and the J gene end by 3 bases; junction bases not matched to a gene: 10. Germline lookup yields CDR1 LNHNV and CDR2 YYDKDF (reference sequence). The CDR3 is 18 amino acids. The CDR3 DNA reads as TGTGCCACCAGCAGAGGACCACAGGGGGCGAGGGACAATCAGCCCCAGCATTTT. This gives the protein CATSRGPQGARDNQPQHF.

J is TRBJ1-1 and V is TRBV18; D may be TRBD1 (5 bases). Trimming removed 1 base at V and 5 bases at J, with 8 bases between. The CDR3 extends over 13 amino acids. Germline CDR1 KGHSH, CDR2 LQKENI. The CDR3 loop reads CASSPLDRTEAFF. DNA for the CDR3: TGTGCCAGCTCACCACTCGACAGAACTGAAGCTTTCTTT.

This sequence joins TRBV5-6 and TRBJ1-1; D is possibly TRBD1 (6 bases). Per germline, CDR1 SGHDT and CDR2 YYEEEE. The V end lost 0 bases, the J end lost 4 bases, and 13 bases lay between the germline ends. This CDR3 contains 15 residues. CDR3 nucleotide sequence: TGTGCCAGCAGCTTGGGCGGGGGGCCGGTCACTGAAGCTTTCTTT. This codes for CASSLGGGPVTEAFF.

The chain links TRBV27 to TRBJ2-1, with 9 nucleotides matching TRBD1. J gave up 9 bases and V 6 bases, and 15 bases lay outside the gene matches. CDR1 is MNHEY, CDR2 SMNVEV, per germline (reference sequence). CDR3 length: 16 amino acids. Written as DNA, the CDR3 is TGTGCCAGCAGAACTGGGGACAGGGTATTGGGTGGTGAGCAGTTCTTC. Its protein is CASRTGDRVLGGEQFF.

The chain couples TRBV7-9 to TRBJ2-7; D gene ambiguous. This CDR3 contains 12 residues. Germline V gene data show CDR1 as SEHNR and CDR2 as FQNEAQ (reference sequence). V dropped 5 bases and J dropped 3 bases, with 8 bases sitting between them. This chain's CDR3 is CASSHTFYEQYF. CDR3 DNA: TGTGCCAGCAGCCATACTTTCTACGAGCAGTACTTC.

This CDR3 is CATSRARDSFNEQYF. CDR3 sequence (DNA): TGTGCCACCAGCAGAGCGAGGGACAGCTTCAACGAGCAGTACTTC. The V and J genes are TRBV15 and TRBJ2-7; TRBD1 matches 7 bases. This CDR3 is 15 amino acids long. The germline CDR1 and CDR2 sequences are LNHNV and YYDKDF (reference sequence). V shed 1 base and J 5 bases; nucleotides not matched to a gene: 8. The variable domain in full, with the rest retrieved from reference TRBV15 and TRBJ2-7, is DAMVIQNPRYQVTQFGKPVTLSCSQTLNHNVMYWYQQKSSQAPKLLFHYYDKDFNNEADTPDNFQSRRPNTSFCFLDIRSPGLGDTAMYLCATSRARDSFNEQYFGPGTRLTVT.

This chain links TRBV29-1 with TRBJ2-1; 7 positions match TRBD1. The CDR3 length is 15 residues. Germline values: CDR1 SQVTM, CDR2 ANQGSEA. With 3 bases clipped from V and 6 bases from J, the junction kept 11 bases outside the gene matches. In DNA form, the CDR3 reads TGCAGCGTTGAGACCGACAGGGCTTTGGCCAATGAGCAGTTCTTC. Protein: CSVETDRALANEQFF.

This chain links TRBV2 with TRBJ2-7; TRBD1 matches 8 bases. This CDR3 region has 16 residues. J was trimmed by 0 bases and V by 5 bases; bases with no gene match: 9. Germline CDR1 and CDR2: SNHLY and FYNNEI. CDR3 bases: TGTGCCAGCAGTTCCTACCGGGACAGGATCTCCTACGAGCAGTACTTC. This gives the protein CASSSYRDRISYEQYF.